The 3 T cell receptor beta chains given below trace back to one sample, sequenced in a study of vaccination and CD4 T cells after COVID-19 (dated by TCRdb to about 2022). Libraries came from PCR. Sequencing instrument: Illumina iSeq 100. At the Johns Hopkins FTIC core, DNA from the cultured CD4+ T cells underwent TCR sequencing with the Oncomine TCR Beta short-read assay. TCRdb reran the public reads through fastp at Q25 and MiXCR, keeping productive beta chains. Merged by CDR3 protein, the rows form single entries marked with the most common genes and DNA. For this sample the table gives 9,000 to 10,000 distinct CDR3 sequences, of which less than 55% were detected only once. The ten biggest clones cover 12% of the sample. This sample's treatment or condition label indicates: approximately 9-day PBMC culture with coronavirus spike peptide pools or control peptides (ViraFEST assay). What these receptors recognize is not known.

The sample taken for sequencing was CD4+ T cells from blood, cultured in vitro. The source of these receptors is a human donor who had recovered from COVID-19.

A few counts support this clonotype. CDR3: CASSLFSGINQPQHF. CDR3 in DNA: TGTGCCAGCAGCTTATTTTCCGGGATCAATCAGCCCCAGCATTTT. The chain joins TRBV7-2 to TRBJ1-5; D is ambiguous. CDR1 SGHTA and CDR2 FQGNSA come from the germline V gene. Trimming left V 2 bases short and J 3 bases short, with 11 bases between. This CDR3 is built from 15 residues.

This clonotype occurred a few times. The chain joins TRBV6-1 to TRBJ1-2; D is ambiguous. Germline assignment: CDR1 MNHNS and CDR2 SASEGT. V lost 1 base, J lost 4 bases, and 7 bases lay in between. The CDR3 contains 13 residues. CDR3 bases: TGTGCCAGCAGTGAAGAATCGATCTATGGCTACACCTTC. Translating gives CASSEESIYGYTF.

This clonotype has only a few counts. The rearrangement links TRBV19 to TRBJ1-6; D not certain. V was clipped by 5 bases and J by 5 bases, with 7 bases between them. Germline V gives CDR1 LNHDA, CDR2 SQIVND (reference sequence). This CDR3 has 13 residues. The CDR3 sequence is CASSPENNSPLHF. The DNA for the CDR3 is TGTGCCAGTAGTCCAGAAAATAATTCACCCCTCCACTTT.